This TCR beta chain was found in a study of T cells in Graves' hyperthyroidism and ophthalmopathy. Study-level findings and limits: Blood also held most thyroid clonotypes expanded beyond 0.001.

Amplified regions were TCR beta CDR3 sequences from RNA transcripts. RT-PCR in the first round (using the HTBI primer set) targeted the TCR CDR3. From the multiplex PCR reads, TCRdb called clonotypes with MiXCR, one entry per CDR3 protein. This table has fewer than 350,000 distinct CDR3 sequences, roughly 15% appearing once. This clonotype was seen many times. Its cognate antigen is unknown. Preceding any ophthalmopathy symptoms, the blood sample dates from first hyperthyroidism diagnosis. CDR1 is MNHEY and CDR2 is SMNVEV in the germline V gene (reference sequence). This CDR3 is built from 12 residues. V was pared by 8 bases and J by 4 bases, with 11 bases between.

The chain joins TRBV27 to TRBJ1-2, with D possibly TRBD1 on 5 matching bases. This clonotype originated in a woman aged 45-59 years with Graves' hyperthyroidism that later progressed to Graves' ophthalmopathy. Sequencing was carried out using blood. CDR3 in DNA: TGTGCCAGCGTGGGGGGGGGCTATGGCTACACCTTC. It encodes CASVGGGYGYTF.